The rows below give T cell receptor beta chains drawn from one sample of a study of OX40 agonist ivuxolimab in advanced cancers. TCRdb's table, derived via immunoSEQ multiplex PCR, lists solely in-frame clones and lacks some. The table shows 34,000 or so clones, with 85% to 95% occurring only once. Source: CD4+ or CD8+ T cells sorted from blood, taken in a trial of the OX40 agonist ivuxolimab. Receptors originate from an adult with an advanced solid tumor such as melanoma, head and neck, liver or kidney cancer. The CDR3 runs from the conserved cysteine through the conserved F or W. Each record gives: CDR3 length, clone size, J gene, V gene, D gene, CDR3 DNA, CDR3 protein. The D gene is left open where the match is weak. The size entry is marked missing in some rows and otherwise reads once, few, many or a size class.

>17|.|TRBJ2-3|TRBV7-4|TRBD1
TGTGCCAGCAGCCCATCAATCGGACAGGGAAGTACAGATACGCAGTATTTT
CASSPSIGQGSTDTQYF
>16|.|TRBJ2-4|TRBV9|.
TGTGCCAGCAGCGTAGGAGGTGGGTTGGCCAAAAACATTCAGTACTTC
CASSVGGGLAKNIQYF
>14|.|TRBJ1-2|TRBV7-2|TRBD1
TGTGCCAGCAGCTCAGTGGGACAGTCCTATGGCTACACCTTC
CASSSVGQSYGYTF
>18|.|TRBJ2-3|TRBV2|TRBD1
TGTGCCAGCAGGGACAGGGGGCAAAGTTACGTGAGCACAGATACGCAGTATTTT
CASRDRGQSYVSTDTQYF
>15|once|TRBJ2-7|TRBV5-4|TRBD1
TGTGCCAGCAGCTTGGAGGCAGGGGGACACTACGAGCAGTACTTC
CASSLEAGGHYEQYF
>15|once|TRBJ2-7|TRBV7-6|TRBD2
TGTGCCAGCAGCCATACTAGCGGAGTTTACGGGGAGCAGTACTTC
CASSHTSGVYGEQYF
>18|.|TRBJ2-6|TRBV23-1|TRBD1
TGCGCCAGCAGTCCCTACGGGACAGGGATCGCTGGGGCCAACGTCCTGACTTTC
CASSPYGTGIAGANVLTF
>14|.|TRBJ2-1|TRBV19|TRBD2
TGTGCCAGTAAAGCGACTAGCGGGAGTGATGAGCAGTTCTTC
CASKATSGSDEQFF
>13|once|TRBJ2-4|TRBV19|.
TGTGCCAGTAGTATCCGGGGCAAAAACATTCAGTACTTC
CASSIRGKNIQYF
>16|.|TRBJ2-1|TRBV27|TRBD2
TGTGCCAGCAGTTTATTGGCGGGAGTACCCTACAATGAGCAGTTCTTC
CASSLLAGVPYNEQFF
>15|.|TRBJ2-5|TRBV5-1|.
TGCGCCAGCAGCTTGGTTACCGGACCCCAAGAGACCCAGTACTTC
CASSLVTGPQETQYF
>18|.|TRBJ2-6|TRBV7-6|.
TGTGCCAGCAGCGATAAAGAAATCTCACAAAGTCGGGCCAACGTCCTGACTTTC
CASSDKEISQSRANVLTF
>15|.|TRBJ2-5|TRBV7-6|TRBD1
TGTGCCAGCAGCACACGGACAGGGGGCATGGAGACCCAGTACTTC
CASSTRTGGMETQYF
>18|.|TRBJ2-1|TRBV9|.
TGTGCCAGCAGCGCCGGGGGTGTGGTGCGGGACGGGTACAATGAGCAGTTCTTC
CASSAGGVVRDGYNEQFF
>14|.|TRBJ2-3|TRBV5-1|.
TGCGCCAGCACCGTGGGTGTTAATCAAGATACGCAGTATTTT
CASTVGVNQDTQYF
>14|.|TRBJ2-2|TRBV6-4|.
TGTGCCAGCTCCCGCCAGGCCAACACCGGGGAGCTGTTTTTT
CASSRQANTGELFF
>17|.|TRBJ2-3|TRBV5-1|.
TGCGCCAGCAGCTTGGCCTGGAGTGTGAGGGGCACAGATACGCAGTATTTT
CASSLAWSVRGTDTQYF
>14|.|TRBJ2-2|TRBV4-1|.
TGCGCCAGCAGCCCCTCAGCGAACACCGGGGAGCTGTTTTTT
CASSPSANTGELFF
>14|.|TRBJ1-1|TRBV28|.
TGTGCCAGCAGTTTATCACAGGGAGACACTGAAGCTTTCTTT
CASSLSQGDTEAFF
>13|.|TRBJ2-7|TRBV5-6|.
TGTGCCAGCAGCTTGCGATCTCTCTACGAGCAGTACTTC
CASSLRSLYEQYF
>15|.|TRBJ2-3|TRBV7-2|.
TGTGCCAGCAGCTTATACACGGGAATCACAGATACGCAGTATTTT
CASSLYTGITDTQYF
>13|.|TRBJ1-2|TRBV5-4|.
TGTGCCAGCAGCTTCTCGACGGTCTATGGCTACACCTTC
CASSFSTVYGYTF
>15|.|TRBJ2-1|TRBV7-3|.
TGTGCCAGCAGCTTGGATCCGACAGGCTACAATGAGCAGTTCTTC
CASSLDPTGYNEQFF
>13|.|TRBJ2-2|TRBV10-3|.
TGTGCCATCAGTGGAGACAGTACCGGGGAGCTGTTTTTT
CAISGDSTGELFF
>13|.|TRBJ2-1|TRBV28|.
TGTGCCAGCAGGGACAGAATGCCCAATGAGCAGTTCTTC
CASRDRMPNEQFF
>12|once|TRBJ1-2|TRBV27|.
TGTGCCAGCACGGGAGGGAGCTATGGCTACACCTTC
CASTGGSYGYTF
>15|.|TRBJ1-1|TRBV5-6|.
TGTGCCAGCAGCTTGGCCGGGACTAGGCGGACTGAAGCTTTCTTT
CASSLAGTRRTEAFF
>13|.|TRBJ1-1|TRBV5-3|.
TGTGCCAGCAGCCGGACGCCAAACACTGAAGCTTTCTTT
CASSRTPNTEAFF
>16|.|TRBJ1-2|TRBV13|TRBD1
TGTGCCGGCAGCTTAAGTGGGGGACAGGGATTCTATGGCTACACCTTC
CAGSLSGGQGFYGYTF
>15|.|TRBJ2-3|TRBV7-9|TRBD2
TGTGCCAGCAGCTTACTGGGAGGGATCAAGGATACGCAGTATTTT
CASSLLGGIKDTQYF
>14|.|TRBJ1-2|TRBV15|TRBD1
TGTGCCACCAGCGGGGGACAGGGGGTGTATGGCTACACCTTC
CATSGGQGVYGYTF
>14|.|TRBJ2-1|TRBV9|.
TGTGCCAGCAGCGCCCAGGACGGACAAAATGAGCAGTTCTTC
CASSAQDGQNEQFF